This record covers a single T cell receptor (beta chain). The target antigen is unknown. Sequencing used immunoSEQ multiplex PCR; TCRdb keeps in-frame clones, though not all of them. Among some 140,000 clones, 93% were seen once, and the ten largest hold approximately 0.85%. This sample was taken from a study of T cell responses to AZD1222 COVID-19 vaccine. Findings and limits, study-wide: Seropositivity was recorded at baseline in only 6 or 7 AZD1222 recipients. Unmutated variant regions reportedly attract nearly half of all spike-specific TCRs. A rise in Spike-specific TCR breadth and depth followed two AZD1222 doses. Clonal diversity was possibly underestimated, and the donors were mostly white British, with more females.

This TCR derives from an adult in good health. This material consisted of peripheral blood, taken on day 0 of AZD1222 vaccination.

As DNA, the CDR3 is TGTGCCAGCAGCAAGGTAGACGGGGCCGGGAATGGCTACACCTTC. Protein product: CASSKVDGAGNGYTF. The rearrangement joins TRBV4-2 to TRBJ1-2, with TRBD1 as a possible D gene (5 bases). Trimming removed 5 bases at V and 6 bases at J, with 19 bases between. The V gene's germline CDR1 is LGHNA and CDR2 YNFKEQ. The CDR3 loop spans 15 amino acids.